This T cell receptor (beta chain) was documented in a study of blood T cell repertoires in COVID-19. Study-level information: Spain, Italy and the United States supplied samples that represented acute and convalescent COVID-19. PBMCs, B-cell-depleted T cells, or T cells were the source of the cDNA or gDNA that made up the material.

V lost 5 bases to trimming and J lost 0 bases, with 9 bases between them. The CDR3 sequence is 15 residues long. Germline lookup yields CDR1 SGHRS and CDR2 YFSETQ. In the original analysis: From reference gene primer amplification, estimates of nucleated cell counts were derived. TCRdb's table, derived via immunoSEQ multiplex PCR, lists solely in-frame clones and lacks some. V and J calls and clone size are given by that table; D and trimming were obtained from the DNA. The data contain some 240,000 clones, more than 80% of them singletons. Seattle patients were enrolled while actively infected and followed longitudinally.

The receptor's source is a woman older than 75 with COVID-19, enrolled during active disease. V usage is TRBV5-1 and J usage is TRBJ1-6; D unclear. The source material was peripheral blood. The CDR3 region has the DNA TGCGCCAGCAGTCCCACAGTCTCCTATAATTCACCCCTCCACTTT. Its translation is CASSPTVSYNSPLHF.